The rows below give T cell receptor beta chains drawn from one sample of a study of tumor-infiltrating lymphocytes in primary liver carcinoma. TCRdb reprocessed the multiplex PCR reads via MiXCR and lists one record per CDR3 protein. The sample holds under 130,000 distinct CDR3 sequences, roughly 80% seen once. Source material: liver tumor tissue from sampling region 3. Source of these receptors: a man aged 40-49 years with primary liver carcinoma and hepatitis B virus infection. Both conserved end residues are part of each CDR3. A D gene is named only where the DNA matches it firmly. Part of the rows lack a size; the others show once, few, many or a class for expanded clones.

v_gene	j_gene	d_gene	abundance	CDR3aa	CDR3nt
TRBV14	TRBJ2-1	-	-	CASSAVAGWVNNRQFF	TGTGCCAGCAGTGCCGTAGCCGGATGGGTAAACAATAGGCAGTTCTTC
TRBV11-2	TRBJ2-2	-	-	CASSLDHRGRDIGELFF	TGTGCCAGCAGCTTAGATCATCGGGGTAGGGATATAGGGGAGCTGTTTTTT
TRBV6-5	TRBJ2-5	-	-	CASSYSNGGGSQETQYF	TGTGCCAGCAGTTACTCTAATGGTGGCGGGTCCCAAGAGACCCAGTACTTC
TRBV6-5	TRBJ2-6	-	once	CANSSSVTTVYSGANVLTF	TGTGCCAACAGTTCGTCCGTGACTACCGTGTATTCTGGGGCCAACGTCCTGACTTTC
TRBV4-3	TRBJ2-2	-	few	CANSQERDTGELFF	TGCGCCAACAGCCAGGAAAGGGACACCGGGGAGCTGTTTTTT
TRBV6-1	TRBJ2-3	-	-	CANSEALGRRSTDTQYF	TGTGCCAACAGTGAAGCGCTCGGGCGTCGGTCCACGGATACGCAGTATTTT
TRBV11-2	TRBJ2-3	-	once	CASSLGGAGPHQPQYF	TGTGCCAGCAGCTTAGGGGGGGCCGGACCTCATCAGCCCCAGTATTTT
TRBV5-1	TRBJ2-1	TRBD2	many	CASSSSSGLASHNEQFF	TGCGCCAGCAGCTCCTCCTCCGGACTAGCGTCCCACAATGAGCAGTTCTTC
TRBV6-2/TRBV6-3	TRBJ2-1	TRBD2	-	CANSYLREGHEHFF	TGTGCCAACAGTTACTTGCGGGAGGGCCATGAGCATTTCTTC
TRBV6-1	TRBJ1-5	TRBD1	-	CASSAPGQGNQPQHF	TGTGCAAGCAGTGCTCCGGGACAGGGGAATCAGCCCCAGCATTTC
TRBV6-1	TRBJ1-5	-	-	CANTSGGGRNHQPQHF	TGTGCCAACACCTCGGGGGGGGGACGGAACCATCAGCCCCAGCATTTC
TRBV6-2/TRBV6-3	TRBJ2-7	-	-	CANNDAKGRYKQYF	TGTGCTAACAACGACGCCAAGGGAAGGTACAAGCAGTACTTC
TRBV4-2	TRBJ2-7	-	-	CASGLDRNEQYF	TGTGCCAGCGGCCTAGATCGGAACGAGCAGTACTTT
TRBV12-3/TRBV12-4	TRBJ2-1	TRBD2	-	CASILSGEGYIEQFF	TGTGCCAGCATCCTCAGCGGGGAGGGCTACATTGAGCAGTTTTTC
TRBV15	TRBJ2-5	-	-	CATSNSLQKTHYF	TGTGCCACCAGCAACAGCCTCCAAAAGACCCACTACTTC
TRBV20-1	TRBJ2-7	-	-	CSARDGVALDEQYF	TGCAGTGCTAGAGACGGAGTAGCACTCGACGAGCAGTACTTC